This TCR beta chain is from a study of blood T cell repertoires in COVID-19. The wider study: The United States, Italy and Spain supplied acute and convalescent COVID-19 samples. PBMCs, B-cell-depleted T cells, or T cells provided the cDNA or gDNA that made up the material.

The CDR3 has 12 amino acids. Trimming removed 6 bases from V and 10 bases from J, with 15 bases in between. CDR1 is MDHEN and CDR2 is SYDVKM in the germline V gene. In the original processing: The authors estimated nucleated cell counts from reference gene primer amplification. Profiled with immunoSEQ multiplex PCR; TCRdb holds only in-frame clones, not every one. V and J calls and clone size come straight from that table; D and trimming were deduced from the DNA. The sample shows some 80,000 clones, around 90% of them seen only once. Sequenced material: peripheral blood. This receptor was identified in a human donor in a cohort sampled during active COVID-19. The chain combines TRBV28 with TRBJ1-1; possibly TRBD1 for D (5 bases). The CDR3 here is CASSSSQGRAFF. The CDR3 DNA sequence: TGTGCCAGCAGCTCCTCCCAGGGCAGAGCTTTCTTT.